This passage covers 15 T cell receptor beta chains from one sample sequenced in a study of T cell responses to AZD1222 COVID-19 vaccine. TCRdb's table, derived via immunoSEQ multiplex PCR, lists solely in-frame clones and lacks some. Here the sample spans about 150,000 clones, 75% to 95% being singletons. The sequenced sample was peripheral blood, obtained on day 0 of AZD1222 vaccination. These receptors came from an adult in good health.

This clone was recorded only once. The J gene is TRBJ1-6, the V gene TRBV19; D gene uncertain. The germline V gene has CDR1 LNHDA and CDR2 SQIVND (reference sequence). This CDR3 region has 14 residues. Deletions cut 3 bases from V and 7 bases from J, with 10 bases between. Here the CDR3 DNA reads TGTGCCAGTAGTATGATTCAGACCAATTCACCCCTCCACTTT. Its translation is CASSMIQTNSPLHF.

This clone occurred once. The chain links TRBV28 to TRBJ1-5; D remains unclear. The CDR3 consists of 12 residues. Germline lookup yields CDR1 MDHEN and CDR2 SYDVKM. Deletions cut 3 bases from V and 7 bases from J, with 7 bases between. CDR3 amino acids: CASSFFTQPQHF. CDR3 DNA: TGTGCCAGCAGTTTCTTCACACAGCCCCAGCATTTT.

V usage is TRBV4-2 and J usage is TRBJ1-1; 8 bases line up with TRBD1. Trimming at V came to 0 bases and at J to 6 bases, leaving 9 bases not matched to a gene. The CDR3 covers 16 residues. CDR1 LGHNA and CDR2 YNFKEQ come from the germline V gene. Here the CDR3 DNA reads TGTGCCAGCAGCCAAGAATCAGGACAGGGCGCCGCTGAAGCTTTCTTT. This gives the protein CASSQESGQGAAEAFF.

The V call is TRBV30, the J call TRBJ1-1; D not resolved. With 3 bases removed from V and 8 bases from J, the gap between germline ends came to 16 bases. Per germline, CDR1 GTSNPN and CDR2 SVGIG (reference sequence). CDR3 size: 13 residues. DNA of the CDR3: TGTGCCTGGAGCCCTGGAGTACCTGTAGAAGCTTTCTTT. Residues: CAWSPGVPVEAFF.

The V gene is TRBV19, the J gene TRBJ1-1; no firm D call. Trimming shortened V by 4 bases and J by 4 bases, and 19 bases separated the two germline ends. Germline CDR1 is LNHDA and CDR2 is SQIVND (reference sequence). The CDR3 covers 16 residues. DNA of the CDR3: TGTGCCAGTAGTACCAACCCCCGGAGGCGTGGCACTGAAGCTTTCTTT. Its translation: CASSTNPRRRGTEAFF.

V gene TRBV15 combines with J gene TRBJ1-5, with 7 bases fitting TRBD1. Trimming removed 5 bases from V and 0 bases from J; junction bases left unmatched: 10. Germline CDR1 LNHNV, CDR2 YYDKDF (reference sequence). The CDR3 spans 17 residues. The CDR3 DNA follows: TGTGCCACCAGCCGACAGACAGGGAAGTATAGCAATCAGCCCCAGCATTTT. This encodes CATSRQTGKYSNQPQHF.

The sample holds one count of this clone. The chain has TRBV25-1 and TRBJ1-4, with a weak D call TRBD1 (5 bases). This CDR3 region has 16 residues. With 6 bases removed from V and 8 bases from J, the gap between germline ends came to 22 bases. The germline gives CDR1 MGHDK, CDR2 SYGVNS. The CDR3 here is CASRATLGQGKEKLFF. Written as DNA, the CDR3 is TGTGCCAGCAGGGCTACCCTGGGGCAAGGAAAGGAAAAACTGTTTTTT.

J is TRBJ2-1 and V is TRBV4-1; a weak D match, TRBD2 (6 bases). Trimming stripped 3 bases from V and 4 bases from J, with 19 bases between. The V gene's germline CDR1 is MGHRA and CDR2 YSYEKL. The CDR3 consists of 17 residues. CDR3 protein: CASSHPFGDSYYNEQFF. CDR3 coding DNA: TGCGCCAGCAGCCATCCGTTCGGGGACTCATATTACAATGAGCAGTTCTTC.

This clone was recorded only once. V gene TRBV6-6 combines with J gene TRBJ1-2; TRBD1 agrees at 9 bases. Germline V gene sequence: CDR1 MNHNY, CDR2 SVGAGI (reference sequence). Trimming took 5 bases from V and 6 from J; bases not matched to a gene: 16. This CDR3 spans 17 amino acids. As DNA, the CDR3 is TGTGCCAGCAGTCCCCGCCCGGGGGGACAGGGCCCCAATGGCTACACCTTC. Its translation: CASSPRPGGQGPNGYTF.

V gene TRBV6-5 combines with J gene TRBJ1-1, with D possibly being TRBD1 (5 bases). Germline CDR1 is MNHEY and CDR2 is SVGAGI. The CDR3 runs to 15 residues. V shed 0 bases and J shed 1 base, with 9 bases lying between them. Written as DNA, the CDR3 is TGTGCCAGCAGTTACTCGAGCAGGGCGAACACTGAAGCTTTCTTT. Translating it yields CASSYSSRANTEAFF.

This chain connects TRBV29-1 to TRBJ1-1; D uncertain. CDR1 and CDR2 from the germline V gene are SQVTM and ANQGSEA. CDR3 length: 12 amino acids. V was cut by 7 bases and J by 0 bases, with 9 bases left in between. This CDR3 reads CSGRLMNTEAFF. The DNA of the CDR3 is TGCAGCGGACGGCTCATGAACACTGAAGCTTTCTTT.

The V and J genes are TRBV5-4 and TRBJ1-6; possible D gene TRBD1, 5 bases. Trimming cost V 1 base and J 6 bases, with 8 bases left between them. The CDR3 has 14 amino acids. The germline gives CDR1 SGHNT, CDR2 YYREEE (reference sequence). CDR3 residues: CASSLTRANSPLHF. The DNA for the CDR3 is TGTGCCAGCAGCTTGACCAGGGCTAATTCACCCCTCCACTTT.

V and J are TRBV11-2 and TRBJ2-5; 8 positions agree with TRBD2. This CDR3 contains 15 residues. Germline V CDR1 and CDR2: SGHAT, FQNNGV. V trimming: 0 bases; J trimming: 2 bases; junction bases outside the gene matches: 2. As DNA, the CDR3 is TGTGCCAGCAGCTTAGAGGCTAGCGGGCAAGAGACCCAGTACTTC. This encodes CASSLEASGQETQYF.

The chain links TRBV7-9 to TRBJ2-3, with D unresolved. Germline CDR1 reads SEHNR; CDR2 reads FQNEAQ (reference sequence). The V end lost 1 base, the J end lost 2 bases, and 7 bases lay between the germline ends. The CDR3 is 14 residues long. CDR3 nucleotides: TGTGCCAGCAGCTTAGGGACGCCCACAGATACGCAGTATTTT. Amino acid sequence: CASSLGTPTDTQYF.

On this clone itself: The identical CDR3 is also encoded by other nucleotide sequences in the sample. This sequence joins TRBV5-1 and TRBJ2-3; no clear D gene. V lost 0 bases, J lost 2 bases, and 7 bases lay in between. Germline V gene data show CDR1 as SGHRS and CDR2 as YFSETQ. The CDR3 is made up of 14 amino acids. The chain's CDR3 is CASSLGSSTDTQYF. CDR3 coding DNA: TGCGCCAGCAGCTTGGGCTCTTCCACAGATACGCAGTATTTT.